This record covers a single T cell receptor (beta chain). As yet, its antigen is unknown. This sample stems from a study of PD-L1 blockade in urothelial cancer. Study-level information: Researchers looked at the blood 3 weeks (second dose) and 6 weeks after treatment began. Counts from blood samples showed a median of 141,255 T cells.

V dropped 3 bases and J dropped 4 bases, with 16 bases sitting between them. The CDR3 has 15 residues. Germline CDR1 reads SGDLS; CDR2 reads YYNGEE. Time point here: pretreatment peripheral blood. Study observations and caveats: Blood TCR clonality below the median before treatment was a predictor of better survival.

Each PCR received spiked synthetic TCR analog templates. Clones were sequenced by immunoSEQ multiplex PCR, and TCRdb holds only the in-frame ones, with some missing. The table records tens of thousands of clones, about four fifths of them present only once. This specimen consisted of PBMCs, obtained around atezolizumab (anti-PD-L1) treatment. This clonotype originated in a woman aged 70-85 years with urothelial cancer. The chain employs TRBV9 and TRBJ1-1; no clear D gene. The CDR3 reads CASSASRSRGTEAFF. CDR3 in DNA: TGTGCCAGCAGCGCCTCTAGGTCCCGGGGCACTGAAGCTTTCTTT.